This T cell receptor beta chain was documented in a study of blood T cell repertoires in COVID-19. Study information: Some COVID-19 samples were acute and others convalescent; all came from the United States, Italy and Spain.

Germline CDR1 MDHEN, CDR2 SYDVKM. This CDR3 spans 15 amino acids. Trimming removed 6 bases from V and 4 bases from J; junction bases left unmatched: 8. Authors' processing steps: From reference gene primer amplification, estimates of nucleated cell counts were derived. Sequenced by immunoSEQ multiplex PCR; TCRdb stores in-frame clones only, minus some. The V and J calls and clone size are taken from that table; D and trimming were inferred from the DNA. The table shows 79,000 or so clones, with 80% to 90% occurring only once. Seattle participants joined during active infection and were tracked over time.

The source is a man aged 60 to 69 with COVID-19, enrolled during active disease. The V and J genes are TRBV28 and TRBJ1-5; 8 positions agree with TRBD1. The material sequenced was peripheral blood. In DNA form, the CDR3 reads TGTGCCAGCAGCTCCGGACAGGGAGGGAATCAGCCCCAGCATTTT. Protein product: CASSSGQGGNQPQHF.